This T cell receptor beta chain was identified during a study of vaccination and CD4 T cells after COVID-19. Across the whole study: Every culture used as a control got a CEFX pool, an HIV-1 Nef pool, or no peptide.

The V gene's germline CDR1 is SGHVS and CDR2 FQNEAQ. Trimming cost V 5 bases and J 5 bases, with 9 bases left between them. CDR3 length: 12 amino acids. With the Oncomine TCR Beta short-read assay, DNA from cultured CD4+ T cells was sequenced. TCRdb itself ran the PCR reads through MiXCR, one entry per CDR3 protein. This table has about 21,000 distinct CDR3 sequences, approximately 48% appearing once. As to this clonotype: Its antigen is undetermined.

As for treatment: approximately 10-day PBMC culture with coronavirus spike peptide pools or control peptides (ViraFEST assay). This receptor was taken from a human donor who had recovered from COVID-19. This chain links TRBV7-8 with TRBJ1-1; D is perhaps TRBD1 (5 bases). The sequenced sample consisted of CD4+ T cells from blood, cultured in vitro. The CDR3, as DNA: TGTGCCAGCAGCCTCAGGGTTACTGAAGCTTTCTTT. It codes for CASSLRVTEAFF.